The source of this T cell receptor (beta chain) is a study of CD8 T cells in ankylosing spondylitis. Whole-study results and caveats: A motif in TCR beta, a set of eight highly homologous variants, appeared characteristic of ankylosing spondylitis blood.

The table lists this clonotype with many counts. Antigen specificity is unknown. 5'-RACE, quantitative and with molecular barcodes, yielded the TCR beta libraries. Using its own MiXCR run on the 5' RACE reads, TCRdb lists one record per CDR3 protein. The sample gives 150,000 to 200,000 distinct CDR3 sequences, around 16% of which show up once; about 8.3% is in the top ten. This CDR3 comprises 13 residues. V gave up 7 bases and J gave up 8 bases, with 15 bases separating them. Sequenced material: blood, either unsorted or a sorted T cell fraction (not recorded which). The receptor's source is a male donor with ankylosing spondylitis or in good health (not recorded which). V gene TRBV12-3 or TRBV12-4 combines with J gene TRBJ2-4; TRBD1 is a possible D gene (5 bases). As DNA, the CDR3 is TGTGCCAGCACCGTGGACATGAGCCACATTCAGTACTTC. This encodes CASTVDMSHIQYF.